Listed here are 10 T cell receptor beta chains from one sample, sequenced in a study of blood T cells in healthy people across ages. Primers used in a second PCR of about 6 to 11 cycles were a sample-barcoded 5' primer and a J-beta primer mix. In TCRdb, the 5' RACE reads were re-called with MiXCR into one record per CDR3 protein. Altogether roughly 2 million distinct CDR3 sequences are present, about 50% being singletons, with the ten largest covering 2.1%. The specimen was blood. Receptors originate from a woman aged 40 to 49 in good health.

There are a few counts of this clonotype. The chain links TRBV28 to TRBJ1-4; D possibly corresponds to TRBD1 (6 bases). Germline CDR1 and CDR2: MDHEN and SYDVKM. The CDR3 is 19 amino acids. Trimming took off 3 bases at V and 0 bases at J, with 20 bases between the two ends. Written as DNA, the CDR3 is TGTGCCAGCAGTTTGCCCCTAGGGGGAGTGACAGCAACTAATGAAAAACTGTTTTTT. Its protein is CASSLPLGGVTATNEKLFF. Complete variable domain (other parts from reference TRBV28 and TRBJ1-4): DVKVTQSSRYLVKRTGEKVFLECVQDMDHENMFWYRQDPGLGLRLIYFSYDVKMKEKGDIPEGYSVSREKKERFSLILESASTNQTSMYLCASSLPLGGVTATNEKLFFGSGTQLSVL.

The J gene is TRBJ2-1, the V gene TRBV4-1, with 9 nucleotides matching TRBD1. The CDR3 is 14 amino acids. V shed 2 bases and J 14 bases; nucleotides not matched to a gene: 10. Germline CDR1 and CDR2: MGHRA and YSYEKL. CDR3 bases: TGCGCCAGCAGCCAACTCTTGGGACAGGGAGTCAAGTTCTTC. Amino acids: CASSQLLGQGVKFF.

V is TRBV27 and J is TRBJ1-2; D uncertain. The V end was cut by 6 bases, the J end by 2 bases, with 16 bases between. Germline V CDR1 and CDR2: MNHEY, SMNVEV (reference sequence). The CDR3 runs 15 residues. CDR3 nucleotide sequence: TGTGCCAGCAGCCGCCGGCAAGGGTTGAACTATGGCTACACCTTC. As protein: CASSRRQGLNYGYTF.

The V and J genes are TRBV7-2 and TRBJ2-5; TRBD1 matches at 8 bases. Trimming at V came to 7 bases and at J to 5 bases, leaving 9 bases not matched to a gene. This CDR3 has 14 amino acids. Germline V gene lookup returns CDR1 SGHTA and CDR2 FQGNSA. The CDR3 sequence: CASIDQGAWETQYF. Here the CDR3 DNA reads TGTGCCAGCATCGACCAGGGGGCTTGGGAGACCCAGTACTTC.

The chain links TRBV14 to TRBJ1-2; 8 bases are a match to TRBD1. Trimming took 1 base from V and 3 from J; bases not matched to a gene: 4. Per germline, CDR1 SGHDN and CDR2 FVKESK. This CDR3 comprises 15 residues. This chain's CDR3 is CASSQVQGDHYGYTF. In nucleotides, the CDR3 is TGTGCCAGCAGCCAAGTACAGGGGGATCACTATGGCTACACCTTC.

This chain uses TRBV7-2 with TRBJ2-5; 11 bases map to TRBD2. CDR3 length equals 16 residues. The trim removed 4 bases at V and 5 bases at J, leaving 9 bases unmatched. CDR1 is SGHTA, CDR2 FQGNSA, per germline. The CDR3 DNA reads TGTGCCAGCAGCTCTCCCTTAGCGGGGGGGAAGGAGACCCAGTACTTC. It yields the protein CASSSPLAGGKETQYF.

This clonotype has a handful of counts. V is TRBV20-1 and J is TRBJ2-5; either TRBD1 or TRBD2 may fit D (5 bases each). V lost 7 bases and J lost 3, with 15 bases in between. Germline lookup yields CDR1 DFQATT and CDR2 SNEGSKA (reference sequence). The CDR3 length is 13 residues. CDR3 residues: CSGGPYPKETQYF. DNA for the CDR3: TGCAGTGGGGGACCCTATCCCAAAGAGACCCAGTACTTC.

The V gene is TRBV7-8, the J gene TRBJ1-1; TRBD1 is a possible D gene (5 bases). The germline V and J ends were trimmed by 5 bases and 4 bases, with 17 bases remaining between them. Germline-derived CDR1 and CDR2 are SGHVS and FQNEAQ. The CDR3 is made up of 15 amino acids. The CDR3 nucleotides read TGTGCCAGCAGCCAATCGACAGCCAGGGTCACTGAAGCTTTCTTT. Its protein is CASSQSTARVTEAFF.

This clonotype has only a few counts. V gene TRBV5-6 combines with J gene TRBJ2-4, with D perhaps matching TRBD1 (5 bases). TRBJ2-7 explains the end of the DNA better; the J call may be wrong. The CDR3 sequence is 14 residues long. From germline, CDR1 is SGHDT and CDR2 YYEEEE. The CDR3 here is CASSLGGHGYEQYF. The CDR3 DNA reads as TGTGCCAGCAGCTTGGGCGGACACGGGTACGAGCAGTACTTC.

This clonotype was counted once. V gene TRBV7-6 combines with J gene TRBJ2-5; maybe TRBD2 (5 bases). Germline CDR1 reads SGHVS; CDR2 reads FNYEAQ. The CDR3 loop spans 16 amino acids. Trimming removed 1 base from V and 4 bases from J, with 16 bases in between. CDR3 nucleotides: TGTGCCAGCAGCTTAGAGGTAACGAGTCGGGGAGAGACCCAGTACTTC. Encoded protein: CASSLEVTSRGETQYF.